This T cell receptor (beta chain) was observed in a study of blood T cell repertoires in COVID-19. Clones were read by immunoSEQ multiplex PCR, and TCRdb kept only the in-frame ones, dropping some. The sample has more than 75,000 clones; 89% are singletons. Trimming took 4 bases from V and 2 from J; bases not matched to a gene: 5. Per germline, CDR1 SGHRS and CDR2 YFSETQ. The length of the CDR3 is 15 residues. This clone has a single count. Patients at the Seattle site were enrolled during active infection and followed longitudinally. The chain employs TRBV5-1 and TRBJ2-3, with 9 bases identical to TRBD1. The sample consisted of peripheral blood. This receptor was obtained from a man aged 50 or older with COVID-19, enrolled during active disease. The CDR3 DNA sequence: TGCGCCAGCAGCCGACAGGGGGGGAACACAGATACGCAGTATTTT. It specifies CASSRQGGNTDTQYF.